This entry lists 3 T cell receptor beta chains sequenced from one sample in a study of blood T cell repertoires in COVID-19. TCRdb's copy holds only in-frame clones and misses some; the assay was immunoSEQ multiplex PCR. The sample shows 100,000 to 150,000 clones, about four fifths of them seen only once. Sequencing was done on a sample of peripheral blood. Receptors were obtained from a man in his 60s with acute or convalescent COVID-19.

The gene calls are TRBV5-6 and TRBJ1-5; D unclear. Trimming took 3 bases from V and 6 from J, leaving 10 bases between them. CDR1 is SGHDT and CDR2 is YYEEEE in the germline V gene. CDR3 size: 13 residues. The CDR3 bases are TGTGCCAGCAGCTCCCGTGCGGGTCAGCCCCAGCATTTT. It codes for CASSSRAGQPQHF.

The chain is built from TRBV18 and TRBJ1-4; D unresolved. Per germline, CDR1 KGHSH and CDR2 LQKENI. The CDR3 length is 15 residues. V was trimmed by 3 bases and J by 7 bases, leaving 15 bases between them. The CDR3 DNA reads TGTGCCAGCTCACCTAGAGCCGCCGCGGGTGAAAAACTGTTTTTT. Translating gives CASSPRAAAGEKLFF. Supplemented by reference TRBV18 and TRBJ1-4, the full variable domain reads NAGVMQNPRHLVRRRGQEARLRCSPMKGHSHVYWYRQLPEEGLKFMVYLQKENIIDESGMPKERFSAEFPKEGPSILRIQQVVRGDSAAYFCASSPRAAAGEKLFFGSGTQLSVL.

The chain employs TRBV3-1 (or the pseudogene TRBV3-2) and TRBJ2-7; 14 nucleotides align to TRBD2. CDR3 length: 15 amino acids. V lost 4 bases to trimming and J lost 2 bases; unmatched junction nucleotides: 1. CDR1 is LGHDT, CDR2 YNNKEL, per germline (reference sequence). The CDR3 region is CASSPGLAGAYEQYF. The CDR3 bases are TGTGCCAGCAGCCCGGGACTAGCGGGAGCCTACGAGCAGTACTTC.